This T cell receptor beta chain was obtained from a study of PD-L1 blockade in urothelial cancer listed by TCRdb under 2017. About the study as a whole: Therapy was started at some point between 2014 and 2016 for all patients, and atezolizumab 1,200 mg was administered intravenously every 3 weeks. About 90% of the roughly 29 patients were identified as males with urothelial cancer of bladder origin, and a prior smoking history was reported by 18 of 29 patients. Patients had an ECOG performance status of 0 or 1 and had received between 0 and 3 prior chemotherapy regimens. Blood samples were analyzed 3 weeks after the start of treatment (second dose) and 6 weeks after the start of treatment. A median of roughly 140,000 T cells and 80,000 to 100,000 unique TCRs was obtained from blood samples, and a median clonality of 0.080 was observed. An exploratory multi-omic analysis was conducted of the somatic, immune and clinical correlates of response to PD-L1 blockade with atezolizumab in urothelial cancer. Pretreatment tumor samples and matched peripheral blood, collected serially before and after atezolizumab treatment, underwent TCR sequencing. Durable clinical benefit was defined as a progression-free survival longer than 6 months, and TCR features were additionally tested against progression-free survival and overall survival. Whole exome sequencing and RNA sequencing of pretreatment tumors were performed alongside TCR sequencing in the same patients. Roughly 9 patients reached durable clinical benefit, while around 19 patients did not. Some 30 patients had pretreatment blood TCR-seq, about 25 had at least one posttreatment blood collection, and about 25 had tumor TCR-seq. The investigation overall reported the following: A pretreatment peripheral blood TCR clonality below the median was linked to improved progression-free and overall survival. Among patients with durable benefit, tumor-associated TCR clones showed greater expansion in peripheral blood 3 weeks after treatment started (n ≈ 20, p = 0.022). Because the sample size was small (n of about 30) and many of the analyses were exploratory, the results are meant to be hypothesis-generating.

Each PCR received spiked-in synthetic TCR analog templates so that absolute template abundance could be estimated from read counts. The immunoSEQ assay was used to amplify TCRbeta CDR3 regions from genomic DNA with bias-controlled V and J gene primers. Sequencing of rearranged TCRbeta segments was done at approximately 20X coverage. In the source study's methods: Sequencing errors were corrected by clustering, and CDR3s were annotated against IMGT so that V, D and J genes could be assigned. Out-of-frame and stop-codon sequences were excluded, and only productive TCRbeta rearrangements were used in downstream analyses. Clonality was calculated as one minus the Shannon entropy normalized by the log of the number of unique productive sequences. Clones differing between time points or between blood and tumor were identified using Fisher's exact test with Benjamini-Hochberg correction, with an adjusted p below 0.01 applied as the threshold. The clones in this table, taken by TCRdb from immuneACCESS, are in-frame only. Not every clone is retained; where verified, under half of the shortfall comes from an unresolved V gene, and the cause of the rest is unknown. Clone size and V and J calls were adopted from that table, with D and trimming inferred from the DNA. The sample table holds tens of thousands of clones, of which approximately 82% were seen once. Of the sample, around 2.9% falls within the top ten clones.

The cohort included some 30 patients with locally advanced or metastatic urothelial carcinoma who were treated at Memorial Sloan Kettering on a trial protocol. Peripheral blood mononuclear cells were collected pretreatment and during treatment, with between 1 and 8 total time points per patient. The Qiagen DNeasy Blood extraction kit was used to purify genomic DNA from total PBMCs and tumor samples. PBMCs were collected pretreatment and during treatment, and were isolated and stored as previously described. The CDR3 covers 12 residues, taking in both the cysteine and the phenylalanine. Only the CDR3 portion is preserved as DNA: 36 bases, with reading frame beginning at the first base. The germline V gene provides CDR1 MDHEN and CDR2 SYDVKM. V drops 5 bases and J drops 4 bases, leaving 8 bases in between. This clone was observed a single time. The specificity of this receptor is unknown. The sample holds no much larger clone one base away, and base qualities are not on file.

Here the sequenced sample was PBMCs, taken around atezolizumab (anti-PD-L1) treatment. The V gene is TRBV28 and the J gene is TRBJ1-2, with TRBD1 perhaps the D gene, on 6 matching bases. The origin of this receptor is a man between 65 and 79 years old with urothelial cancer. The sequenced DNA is TGTGCCAGCAGTCGGACAGTCTATGGCTACACCTTC. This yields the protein CASSRTVYGYTF.